The rows below give T cell receptor beta chains drawn from one sample of a study of cytomegalovirus exposure and HLA in healthy donors. The data were produced by immunoSEQ multiplex PCR, yet TCRdb's version contains in-frame clones alone and is incomplete. Of some 170,000 clones listed, roughly 72% are singletons. The sequenced material came from PBMCs. These receptor sequences come from a woman in her thirties or forties in good health and CMV-seronegative. Both conserved end residues are part of each CDR3. The order of the fields is J gene, clone size, V gene, D gene, CDR3 protein, CDR3 DNA. D genes are given only for firm matches. Clone size, where shown, is once, few, many, or a class for clones that have expanded.

J gene: TRBJ2-7; clone size: NA; V gene: TRBV27; D gene: TRBD2; CDR3 protein: CASSFGTSGRALHF; CDR3 DNA: TGTGCCAGCAGTTTCGGGACTAGCGGGAGGGCATTACACTTC
J gene: TRBJ1-2; clone size: NA; V gene: TRBV29-1; D gene: NA; CDR3 protein: CSIGEGNYGYTF; CDR3 DNA: TGTTCGATAGGGGAGGGGAACTATGGCTACACCTTC
J gene: TRBJ1-5; clone size: NA; V gene: TRBV19; D gene: NA; CDR3 protein: CASSRQADQPQHF; CDR3 DNA: TGTGCCAGTAGTAGACAGGCGGATCAGCCCCAGCATTTT
J gene: TRBJ2-2; clone size: NA; V gene: TRBV30; D gene: TRBD2; CDR3 protein: CAWSLPLAGVPSGELFF; CDR3 DNA: TGTGCCTGGAGTCTCCCTCTAGCGGGAGTTCCGTCCGGGGAGCTGTTTTTT
J gene: TRBJ1-2; clone size: NA; V gene: TRBV30; D gene: NA; CDR3 protein: CAWTLGQARYGYTF; CDR3 DNA: TGTGCCTGGACCCTGGGACAAGCCAGGTACGGCTACACCTTC
J gene: TRBJ1-1; clone size: NA; V gene: TRBV2; D gene: NA; CDR3 protein: CASSAQVNTEAFF; CDR3 DNA: TGTGCCAGCAGTGCTCAGGTAAACACTGAAGCTTTCTTT
J gene: TRBJ2-5; clone size: once; V gene: TRBV25-1; D gene: TRBD2; CDR3 protein: CASSHSGIETQYF; CDR3 DNA: TGTGCCAGCAGTCATAGCGGGATAGAGACCCAGTACTTC
J gene: TRBJ1-5; clone size: NA; V gene: TRBV28; D gene: TRBD1; CDR3 protein: CASLRTGVVDQPQHF; CDR3 DNA: TGTGCCAGCCTACGAACAGGGGTGGTAGATCAGCCCCAGCATTTT
J gene: TRBJ1-4; clone size: NA; V gene: TRBV29-1; D gene: NA; CDR3 protein: CSVPQGNEKLFF; CDR3 DNA: TGCAGCGTCCCTCAGGGAAATGAAAAACTGTTTTTT
J gene: TRBJ2-7; clone size: NA; V gene: TRBV9; D gene: TRBD2; CDR3 protein: CASSVDPSGAYEQYF; CDR3 DNA: TGTGCCAGCAGCGTAGACCCTAGCGGGGCCTACGAGCAGTACTTC
J gene: TRBJ2-5; clone size: NA; V gene: TRBV18; D gene: TRBD2; CDR3 protein: CASSQVGTSGQETQYF; CDR3 DNA: TGTGCCAGCTCACAGGTCGGGACTAGCGGACAAGAGACCCAGTACTTC
J gene: TRBJ1-2; clone size: NA; V gene: TRBV5-6; D gene: TRBD1; CDR3 protein: CASSPGGPYGYTF; CDR3 DNA: TGTGCCAGCAGTCCAGGGGGGCCCTATGGCTACACCTTC
J gene: TRBJ2-2; clone size: NA; V gene: TRBV7-7; D gene: TRBD1; CDR3 protein: CASKRGPGNTGELFF; CDR3 DNA: TGTGCTAGCAAGAGGGGGCCGGGAAACACCGGGGAGCTGTTTTTT
J gene: TRBJ1-4; clone size: NA; V gene: TRBV7-2; D gene: TRBD1; CDR3 protein: CASTPGQGNEKLFF; CDR3 DNA: TGTGCCTCCACGCCGGGACAGGGCAATGAAAAACTGTTTTTT
J gene: TRBJ2-7; clone size: NA; V gene: TRBV5-1; D gene: NA; CDR3 protein: CASSPLAGFGYEQYF; CDR3 DNA: TGCGCCAGCAGCCCCCTTGCGGGGTTTGGATACGAGCAGTACTTC
J gene: TRBJ1-2; clone size: few; V gene: TRBV10-2; D gene: NA; CDR3 protein: CASSETGDYGYTF; CDR3 DNA: TGCGCCAGCAGTGAGACAGGAGACTATGGCTACACCTTC
J gene: TRBJ1-5; clone size: NA; V gene: TRBV4-1; D gene: TRBD1; CDR3 protein: CASSQSPPGQSQPQHF; CDR3 DNA: TGCGCCAGCAGCCAATCTCCACCGGGACAGAGTCAGCCCCAGCATTTT
J gene: TRBJ2-1; clone size: NA; V gene: TRBV2; D gene: TRBD2; CDR3 protein: CASRASSGSYNEQFF; CDR3 DNA: TGTGCCAGCAGAGCCTCTAGCGGGTCTTACAATGAGCAGTTCTTC
J gene: TRBJ1-2; clone size: NA; V gene: TRBV6-1; D gene: TRBD1; CDR3 protein: CASNTGGADYGYTF; CDR3 DNA: TGTGCCAGCAATACAGGGGGCGCGGACTATGGCTACACCTTC
J gene: TRBJ2-2; clone size: NA; V gene: TRBV19; D gene: TRBD2; CDR3 protein: CASTSQGVAGVGGTGELFF; CDR3 DNA: TGTGCCAGTACCAGCCAAGGGGTAGCGGGAGTAGGAGGAACCGGGGAGCTGTTTTTT
J gene: TRBJ2-7; clone size: NA; V gene: TRBV7-9; D gene: NA; CDR3 protein: CASSLSRTTAGYEQYF; CDR3 DNA: TGTGCCAGCAGCTTATCCAGGACTACCGCGGGCTACGAGCAGTACTTC
J gene: TRBJ2-2; clone size: NA; V gene: TRBV23-1; D gene: TRBD1; CDR3 protein: CASSQSQGASTGELFF; CDR3 DNA: TGCGCCAGCAGTCAATCTCAGGGGGCGAGCACCGGGGAGCTGTTTTTT
J gene: TRBJ2-3; clone size: NA; V gene: TRBV5-1; D gene: NA; CDR3 protein: CASSYSTDTQYF; CDR3 DNA: TGCGCCAGCAGCTATTCGACAGATACGCAGTATTTT
J gene: TRBJ1-4; clone size: NA; V gene: TRBV7-9; D gene: TRBD1; CDR3 protein: CASSSQGATEKLFF; CDR3 DNA: TGTGCCAGCAGCTCCCAGGGGGCCACTGAAAAACTGTTTTTT
J gene: TRBJ2-1; clone size: NA; V gene: TRBV5-4; D gene: TRBD2; CDR3 protein: CASSFAGGPENEQFF; CDR3 DNA: TGTGCCAGCAGCTTTGCGGGAGGGCCGGAGAATGAGCAGTTCTTC
J gene: TRBJ2-3; clone size: NA; V gene: TRBV18; D gene: NA; CDR3 protein: CASSPLRTTDTQYF; CDR3 DNA: TGTGCCAGCTCACCACTGAGGACTACAGATACGCAGTATTTT
J gene: TRBJ2-6; clone size: NA; V gene: TRBV27; D gene: TRBD1; CDR3 protein: CASSPPGQGLSGANVLTF; CDR3 DNA: TGTGCCAGCAGTCCCCCGGGACAGGGACTCTCTGGGGCCAACGTCCTGACTTTC
J gene: TRBJ1-2; clone size: NA; V gene: TRBV30; D gene: TRBD1; CDR3 protein: CAWSSLGTGGGYTF; CDR3 DNA: TGTGCCTGGAGTTCGCTTGGGACAGGGGGCGGCTACACCTTC
J gene: TRBJ2-1; clone size: once; V gene: TRBV4-2; D gene: NA; CDR3 protein: CASSQDLGFSKQFF; CDR3 DNA: TGTGCCAGCAGCCAAGATCTCGGTTTCTCGAAGCAGTTCTTC
J gene: TRBJ2-7; clone size: NA; V gene: TRBV27; D gene: TRBD2; CDR3 protein: CATGTSGRGEQYF; CDR3 DNA: TGTGCCACCGGGACTAGCGGGAGGGGCGAGCAGTACTTC
J gene: TRBJ1-1; clone size: NA; V gene: TRBV7-9; D gene: NA; CDR3 protein: CASSLLHPDEAFF; CDR3 DNA: TGTGCCAGCAGCTTATTACATCCTGATGAAGCTTTCTTT
J gene: TRBJ1-2; clone size: NA; V gene: TRBV30; D gene: NA; CDR3 protein: CAWSPGADGYTF; CDR3 DNA: TGTGCCTGGAGTCCAGGGGCGGATGGCTACACCTTC
J gene: TRBJ1-1; clone size: NA; V gene: TRBV6-1; D gene: TRBD1; CDR3 protein: CASSERQGGIMNTEAFF; CDR3 DNA: TGTGCCAGCAGTGAACGACAGGGGGGCATAATGAACACTGAAGCTTTCTTT
J gene: TRBJ1-5; clone size: NA; V gene: TRBV19; D gene: TRBD1; CDR3 protein: CASWTGGNGNQPQHF; CDR3 DNA: TGTGCCAGTTGGACAGGGGGAAACGGCAATCAGCCCCAGCATTTT
J gene: TRBJ2-1; clone size: NA; V gene: TRBV30; D gene: TRBD1; CDR3 protein: CAWRPTGVNGNEQFF; CDR3 DNA: TGTGCCTGGAGACCGACAGGGGTTAATGGCAATGAGCAGTTCTTC